The 15 T cell receptor beta chains reported below all come from one sample, sequenced in a study of T-cell memory formation after mild COVID-19. MiXCR was run by TCRdb on the 5' RACE reads, yielding one entry per CDR3 protein. Here the sample spans over 70,000 distinct CDR3 sequences, about 13% being singletons. Sequences were obtained from PBMCs or a T cell subset sorted from them (not recorded which). These TCRs come from an adult woman who had mild COVID-19 (a few samples of this study predate the infection). Cell type and time point are not known.

The chain recombines TRBV2 with TRBJ2-7, with 9 positions matching TRBD1. The germline gives CDR1 SNHLY, CDR2 FYNNEI. After removal of 0 bases from V and 0 bases from J, the junction contained 9 bases not matched to a gene. The CDR3 contains 18 residues. CDR3 nucleotide sequence: TGTGCCAGCAGTGAAGCGCTTCGGACAGGGGTCCTCTCCTACGAGCAGTACTTC. Translated, it gives CASSEALRTGVLSYEQYF.

This chain joins TRBV29-1 and TRBJ2-7; D is possibly TRBD2 (5 bases). Trimming left V 1 base short and J 6 bases short, with 7 bases between. Germline V gene lookup returns CDR1 SQVTM and CDR2 ANQGSEA. The CDR3 loop spans 11 amino acids. The DNA of the CDR3 is TGCAGCGTTGAAGGGGCGGGCGAGCAGTACTTC. Protein sequence: CSVEGAGEQYF.

The J gene is TRBJ1-5, the V gene TRBV20-1; 11 nucleotides align to TRBD1. The ends lost 3 bases at V and 6 bases at J; junction bases unmatched: 7. The CDR3 extends over 15 amino acids. CDR1 and CDR2 from the germline V gene are DFQATT and SNEGSKA (reference sequence). In nucleotides, the CDR3 is TGCAGTGCTAGGGAGGGACAGGGGGTGACTCAGCCCCAGCATTTT. Protein product: CSAREGQGVTQPQHF.

This clonotype has just a few counts. The CDR3 DNA reads as TGCAGTGCTAAGGCCACCGGGTTTGGCACAGATACGCAGTATTTT. Residues: CSAKATGFGTDTQYF. This chain uses TRBV20-1 with TRBJ2-3, with D uncertain. The CDR3 is 15 amino acids. The V gene lost 4 bases and the J gene lost 1 base, with 15 bases spanning the gap. Germline assignment: CDR1 DFQATT and CDR2 SNEGSKA (reference sequence).

This chain connects TRBV7-3 to TRBJ2-3, with 11 bases aligning to TRBD2. Germline CDR1 reads SGHTA; CDR2 reads FQGTGA. The CDR3 is 17 residues long. V shed 5 bases and J 2 bases; nucleotides not matched to a gene: 9. The CDR3 DNA reads TGTGCCAGCAGCCCCACTAGCGGGGGAGCTCACACAGATACGCAGTATTTT. Translated, it gives CASSPTSGGAHTDTQYF.

A few counts support this clonotype. The V and J genes are TRBV11-3 and TRBJ2-3, with 7 bases fitting TRBD1. Trimming removed 4 bases from V and 3 bases from J; junction bases left unmatched: 7. Germline CDR1 SGHNT, CDR2 YENEEA. The CDR3 totals 15 residues. CDR3 loop: CASSYLAGGTDTQYF. The CDR3 region has the DNA TGTGCCAGCAGCTACCTGGCAGGGGGAACAGATACGCAGTATTTT. Full variable domain (outside the CDR3, taken from reference TRBV11-3 and TRBJ2-3): EAGVVQSPRYKIIEKKQPVAFWCNPISGHNTLYWYLQNLGQGPELLIRYENEEAVDDSQLPKDRFSAERLKGVDSTLKIQPAELGDSAVYLCASSYLAGGTDTQYFGPGTRLTVL.

The chain is built from TRBV4-3 and TRBJ1-2; 8 bases are a match to TRBD1. Germline loops: CDR1 LGHNA, CDR2 YSLEER. Trimming at V came to 4 bases and at J to 5 bases, leaving 9 bases not matched to a gene. The CDR3 totals 15 residues. CDR3 protein: CASSPFQGAGYGYTF. The DNA of the CDR3 is TGCGCCAGCAGCCCTTTTCAGGGGGCTGGGTATGGCTACACCTTC.

This clonotype occurred a few times. The V and J genes are TRBV7-9 and TRBJ1-1, with 7 bases identical to TRBD1. CDR1 is SEHNR, CDR2 FQNEAQ, per germline (reference sequence). V shed 6 bases and J 0 bases; nucleotides not matched to a gene: 10. The CDR3 consists of 16 residues. CDR3 sequence reads: CASRTPGTDLNTEAFF. The DNA for the CDR3 is TGTGCCAGCAGAACCCCCGGGACAGATTTGAACACTGAAGCTTTCTTT.

This chain joins TRBV7-6 and TRBJ2-3; 9 bases are a match to TRBD2. Unmatched junction bases numbered 9, after V lost 2 bases and J lost 0 bases. This CDR3 is built from 18 residues. CDR1 and CDR2 (germline): SGHVS, FNYEAQ. The CDR3 nucleotides are TGTGCCAGCAGCTTACGTCCACCTAGCGGGACTAGCACAGATACGCAGTATTTT. It yields the protein CASSLRPPSGTSTDTQYF.

This clonotype was counted ten times or more. V gene TRBV20-1 combines with J gene TRBJ2-1, with 7 bases aligning to TRBD2. Germline trimming cut 1 base from V and 4 bases from J; bases unmatched to any gene: 1. Germline CDR1 is DFQATT and CDR2 is SNEGSKA (reference sequence). CDR3 length: 13 amino acids. The CDR3 reads CSARAGGYNEQFF. The CDR3 nucleotides read TGCAGTGCTAGAGCGGGGGGTTACAATGAGCAGTTCTTC.

The chain couples TRBV6-1 to TRBJ1-1; 11 nucleotides match TRBD1. Trimming cost V 6 bases and J 4 bases; bases outside gene matches: 25. This CDR3 comprises 21 residues. Per the germline V gene, CDR1 is MNHNS and CDR2 is SASEGT. CDR3 DNA sequence: TGTGCCAGCAGCGAGGGGTTAGTTCGGTTGTCGGACAGGGGGCGGATCACTGAAGCTTTCTTT. Residues: CASSEGLVRLSDRGRITEAFF.

The gene calls are TRBV4-3 and TRBJ1-5, with D unclear. The V gene lost 0 bases and the J gene lost 3 bases, with 15 bases spanning the gap. This CDR3 has 17 amino acids. The germline V gene has CDR1 LGHNA and CDR2 YSLEER. CDR3 DNA: TGCGCCAGCAGCCAAGATCGGGTGGCAGGAACCAATCAGCCCCAGCATTTT. This gives the protein CASSQDRVAGTNQPQHF.

The table lists this clonotype with a few counts. One end of the junction is discordant with germline, which a read error may explain. CDR3 sequence: CASSPRDRPYEQYF. CDR3 DNA sequence: TGTGCCAGCTCCCCACGGGACAGACCCTACGAGCAGTACTTC. The rearrangement uses TRBV18 and TRBJ2-7; 7 positions agree with TRBD1. Per germline, CDR1 KGHSH and CDR2 LQKENI. This CDR3 is built from 14 residues.

This clonotype has at least ten counts. This rearrangement joins TRBV7-3 to TRBJ2-2, with D tentatively TRBD1 or TRBD2 (5 bases each). The CDR3 loop spans 15 amino acids. Germline CDR1 is SGHTA and CDR2 is FQGTGA. V shed 5 bases and J shed 3 bases, with 13 bases lying between them. The CDR3 region is CASSLGLGDTGELFF. CDR3 DNA sequence: TGTGCCAGCAGCCTCGGTTTGGGGGACACCGGGGAGCTGTTTTTT.

The chain couples TRBV9 to TRBJ2-2; 8 nucleotides match TRBD2. J lost 2 bases, V lost 4 bases, and 10 bases had no gene match. Germline CDR1 and CDR2: SGDLS and YYNGEE. CDR3 length: 17 residues. CDR3 bases: TGTGCCAGCAGCAACCCGGGGGGGAGGGGAAACACCGGGGAGCTGTTTTTT. Translating it yields CASSNPGGRGNTGELFF.